This TCR beta chain was recovered during a study of OX40 agonist ivuxolimab in advanced cancers. The V segment lost 10 bases and the J segment 10 bases; nucleotides outside the gene matches: 11. CDR1 SEHNR and CDR2 FQNEAQ come from the germline V gene (reference sequence). The CDR3 has 13 amino acids. Findings and limits, study-wide: Nonresponders, in some cases, also had low normalized T-cell clonal expansion.

With baseline, cycle 4 day 1, and cycle 7 day 1 as timepoints, blood was sampled. TCRdb's copy holds only in-frame clones and misses some; the assay was immunoSEQ multiplex PCR. The sample contains about 82,000 clones, 80% to 90% of which appear only once. In regard to this clone: Its antigen remains unidentified.

The sample was CD4+ or CD8+ T cells sorted from blood, taken in a trial of the OX40 agonist ivuxolimab. This receptor was obtained from an adult with an advanced solid tumor such as melanoma, head and neck, liver or kidney cancer. The chain carries TRBV7-9 and TRBJ2-1; 9 bases agree with TRBD2. The CDR3 sequence: CATHSGGRGEQFF. CDR3 DNA sequence: TGTGCCACCCATAGCGGGGGAAGGGGAGAGCAGTTCTTC.